This T cell receptor beta chain was captured by sequencing in a study of identical twins. Germline V gene data show CDR1 as MDHEN and CDR2 as SYDVKM. Trimming took off 6 bases at V and 3 bases at J, with 11 bases between the two ends. The CDR3 contains 13 residues. TCRdb independently ran MiXCR on the 5' RACE reads; one entry per CDR3 protein. The data hold about 890,000 distinct CDR3 sequences, with roughly an eighth observed a single time. The sample was also reused in another study, on yellow fever vaccine responses in identical twins. That report adds: Twins' vaccine T cell responses were reported to seem partly convergent and partly personalized.

The receptor was isolated from a woman younger than 30 in good health. The sample was PBMCs. The gene calls are TRBV28 and TRBJ1-2; no reliable D call. CDR3 nucleotides: TGTGCCAGCAGCCTTCCAGAGGACTATGGCTACACCTTC. Its protein product is CASSLPEDYGYTF.